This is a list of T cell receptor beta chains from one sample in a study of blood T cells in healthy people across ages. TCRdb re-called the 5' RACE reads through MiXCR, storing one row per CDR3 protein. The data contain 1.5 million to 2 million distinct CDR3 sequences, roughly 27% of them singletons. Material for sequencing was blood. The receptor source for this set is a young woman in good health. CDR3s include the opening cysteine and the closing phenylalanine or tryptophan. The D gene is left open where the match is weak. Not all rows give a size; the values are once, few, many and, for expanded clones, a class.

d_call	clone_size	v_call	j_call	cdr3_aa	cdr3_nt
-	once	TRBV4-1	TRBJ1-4	CASNQDHLLDEKLFF	TGCGCCAGCAACCAAGATCATTTGTTGGATGAAAAACTGTTTTTT
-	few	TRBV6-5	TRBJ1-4	CASSYEGGYEKLFF	TGTGCCAGCAGTTACGAGGGGGGGTATGAAAAACTGTTTTTT
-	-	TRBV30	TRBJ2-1	CAWTKGPSTRGNEQFF	TGTGCCTGGACCAAGGGACCCTCAACTCGGGGCAATGAGCAGTTCTTC
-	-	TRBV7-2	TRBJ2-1	CASSSSLGGYEQFF	TGTGCCAGCAGCTCCTCGCTGGGGGGCTACGAGCAGTTCTTC
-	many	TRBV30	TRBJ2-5	CAWSADESRTQYF	TGTGCCTGGAGTGCCGACGAATCGAGGACCCAGTACTTC
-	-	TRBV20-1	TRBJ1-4	CSARRTGSEKLFF	TGCAGTGCTAGACGGACCGGGTCTGAAAAACTGTTTTTT
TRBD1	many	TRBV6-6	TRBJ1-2	CAAGTGEDGGYTF	TGTGCCGCCGGGACAGGGGAGGATGGTGGCTACACCTTC
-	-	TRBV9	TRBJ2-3	CASSPAGLPTDTQYF	TGTGCCAGCAGCCCCGCGGGACTCCCCACAGATACGCAGTATTTT
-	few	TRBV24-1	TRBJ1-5	CATSDDGYSNQPQHF	TGTGCCACCAGTGACGACGGTTATAGCAATCAGCCCCAGCATTTT
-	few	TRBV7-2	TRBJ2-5	CASSLDATAVEQYF	TGTGCCAGCAGCCTCGACGCCACTGCGGTGGAGCAGTACTTC
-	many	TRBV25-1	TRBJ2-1	CASSGTRVHEQFF	TGTGCCAGCAGTGGGACCAGGGTTCATGAGCAGTTCTTC
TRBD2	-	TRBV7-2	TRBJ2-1	CATPISGGAGWNEQFF	TGTGCCACCCCGATTAGCGGGGGGGCAGGTTGGAATGAGCAGTTCTTC
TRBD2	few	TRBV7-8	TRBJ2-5	CASSSRATGGRTQYF	TGTGCCAGCAGCTCACGGGCCACGGGAGGAAGGACCCAGTACTTC
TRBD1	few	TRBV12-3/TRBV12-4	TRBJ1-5	CASSGDRGVNQPQHF	TGTGCCAGCAGTGGAGACAGGGGTGTCAATCAGCCCCAGCATTTT
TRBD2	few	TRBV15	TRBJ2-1	CATRRTSGTYNEQFF	TGTGCCACCAGGCGGACTAGCGGGACTTACAATGAGCAGTTCTTC
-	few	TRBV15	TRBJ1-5	CATSRGWSNQPQHF	TGTGCCACCAGCAGAGGGTGGAGCAATCAGCCCCAGCATTTT
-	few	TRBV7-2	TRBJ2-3	CASFLLGGFTDTQYF	TGTGCCAGCTTCCTTCTGGGGGGATTCACAGATACGCAGTATTTT
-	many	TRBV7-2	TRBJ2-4	CASSSQAGLGDIQYF	TGTGCCAGCAGCTCACAGGCGGGCCTAGGGGACATTCAGTACTTC
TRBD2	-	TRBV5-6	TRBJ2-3	CASRTSGSADTQYF	TGTGCCAGCCGGACTAGCGGGAGCGCAGATACGCAGTATTTT
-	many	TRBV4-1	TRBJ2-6	CASSQGDGLSGANVLTF	TGCGCCAGCAGCCAGGGGGACGGGCTCTCTGGGGCCAACGTCCTGACTTTC
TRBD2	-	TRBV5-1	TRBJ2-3	CASSRSGSRATDTQYF	TGCGCCAGCAGCCGAAGCGGGAGTCGGGCGACAGATACGCAGTATTTT
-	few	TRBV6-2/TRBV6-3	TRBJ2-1	CASNRQNPYNEQFF	TGTGCCAGCAATAGACAAAACCCCTACAATGAGCAGTTCTTC
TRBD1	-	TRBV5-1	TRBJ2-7	CASSRGTGHEQYF	TGCGCCAGCAGCCGTGGGACAGGCCACGAGCAGTACTTC
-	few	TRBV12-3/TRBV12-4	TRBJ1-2	CASRLGTHRYGYTF	TGTGCCAGCAGGTTGGGGACGCACCGCTATGGCTACACCTTC
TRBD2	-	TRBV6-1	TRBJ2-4	CASTFGGVNIQYF	TGTGCCAGCACCTTCGGGGGGGTGAACATTCAGTACTTC
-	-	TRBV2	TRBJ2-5	CASRVGVTQETQYF	TGTGCCAGCAGAGTCGGAGTCACCCAAGAGACCCAGTACTTC
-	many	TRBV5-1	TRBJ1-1	CASSLEPDNTEAFF	TGCGCCAGCAGCTTGGAGCCGGATAACACTGAAGCTTTCTTT
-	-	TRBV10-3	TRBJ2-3	CAISDRVSLFSTDTQYF	TGTGCCATCAGTGATAGGGTCAGTCTTTTTAGCACAGATACGCAGTATTTT
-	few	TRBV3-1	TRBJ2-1	CASSQVPLIEQFF	TGTGCCAGCAGCCAAGTCCCCTTAATTGAGCAGTTCTTC
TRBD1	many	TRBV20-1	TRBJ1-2	CSARSGQGSNYGYTF	TGCAGTGCTAGGTCTGGACAGGGAAGCAACTATGGCTACACCTTC
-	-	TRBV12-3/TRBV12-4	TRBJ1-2	CASSLIGVEESF	TGTGCCAGCAGTTTAATAGGGGTTGAGGAGAGCTTC
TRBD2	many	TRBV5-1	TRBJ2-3	CASSSSTSGGQTDTQYF	TGCGCCAGCAGCTCGTCCACTAGCGGGGGACAAACAGATACGCAGTATTTT
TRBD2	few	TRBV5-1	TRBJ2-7	CASSIGDYSEQYF	TGCGCCAGCAGCATCGGGGACTACAGCGAGCAGTACTTC
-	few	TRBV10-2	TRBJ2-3	CASSESSPRSTDTQYF	TGTGCCAGCAGTGAGTCGAGCCCCCGGTCCACAGATACGCAGTATTTT
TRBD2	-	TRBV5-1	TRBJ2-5	CASSDGGESFQETQYF	TGCGCCAGCAGTGATGGGGGGGAATCCTTCCAAGAGACCCAGTACTTC
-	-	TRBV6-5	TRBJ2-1	CASSSPSGNNEQLF	TGTGCCAGCAGTTCGCCGTCAGGCAACAATGAGCAGTTGTTC
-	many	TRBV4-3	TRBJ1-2	CASSQDPAGDYGYTF	TGCGCCAGCAGCCAAGATCCGGCAGGGGACTATGGCTACACCTTC
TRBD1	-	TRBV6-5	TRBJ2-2	CASRNRGLPGELFF	TGTGCCAGCAGAAACAGGGGGTTGCCCGGGGAGCTGTTTTTT
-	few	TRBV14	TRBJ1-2	CASSFRLGTNYGYTF	TGTGCCAGCAGTTTCAGACTCGGGACTAACTATGGCTACACCTTC